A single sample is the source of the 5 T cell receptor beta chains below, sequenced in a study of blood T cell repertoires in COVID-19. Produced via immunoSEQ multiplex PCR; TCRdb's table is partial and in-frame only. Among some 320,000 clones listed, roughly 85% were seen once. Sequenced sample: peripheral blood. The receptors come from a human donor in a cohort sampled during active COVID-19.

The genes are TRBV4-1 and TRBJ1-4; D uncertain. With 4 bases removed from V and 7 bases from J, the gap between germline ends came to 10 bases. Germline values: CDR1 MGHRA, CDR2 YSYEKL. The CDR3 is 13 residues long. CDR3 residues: CASSPRRGEKLFF. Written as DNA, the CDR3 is TGCGCCAGCAGCCCTCGACGGGGTGAAAAACTGTTTTTT.

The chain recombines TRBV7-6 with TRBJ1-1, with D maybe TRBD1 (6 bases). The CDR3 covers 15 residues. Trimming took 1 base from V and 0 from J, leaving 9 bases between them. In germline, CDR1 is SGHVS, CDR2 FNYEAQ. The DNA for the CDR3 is TGTGCCAGCAGCTTAGATGACAGGATGAACACTGAAGCTTTCTTT. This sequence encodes CASSLDDRMNTEAFF.

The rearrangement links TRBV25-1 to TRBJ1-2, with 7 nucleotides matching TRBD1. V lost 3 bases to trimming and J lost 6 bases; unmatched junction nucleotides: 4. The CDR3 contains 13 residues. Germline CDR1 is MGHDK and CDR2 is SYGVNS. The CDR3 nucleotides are TGTGCCAGCAGTGACGACAGGGTAGATGGCTACACCTTC. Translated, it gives CASSDDRVDGYTF.

The CDR3 protein is CASSGLAGGQNEQFF. In DNA, the CDR3 is TGTGCCAGCAGTGGGCTGGCGGGGGGGCAGAATGAGCAGTTCTTC. J is TRBJ2-1 and V is TRBV11-2; 9 bases are shared with TRBD2. Germline CDR1 SGHAT, CDR2 FQNNGV. Germline trimming cut 6 bases from V and 7 bases from J; bases unmatched to any gene: 10. This CDR3 contains 15 residues.

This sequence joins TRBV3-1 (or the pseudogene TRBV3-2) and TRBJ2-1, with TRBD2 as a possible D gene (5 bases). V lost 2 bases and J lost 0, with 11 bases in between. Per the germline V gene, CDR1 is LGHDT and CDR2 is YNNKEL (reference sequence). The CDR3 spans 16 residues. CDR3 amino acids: CASSQQRISSYNEQFF. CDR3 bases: TGTGCCAGCAGCCAACAGCGGATCAGCTCCTACAATGAGCAGTTCTTC.